The clone carrying this T cell receptor beta chain has at least ten counts. Its target is not known. The germline CDR1 and CDR2 sequences are SNHLY and FYNNEI. The CDR3 consists of 13 residues. V shed 10 bases, J shed 5 bases, and the junction held 5 bases outside the gene matches. Stable hyperthyroidism: no ophthalmopathy progression over 18 months of follow-up. Researchers took RNA transcripts and amplified the TCR beta CDR3 regions from them. The HTBI primer set drove a first-round RT-PCR of the TCR CDR3. TCRdb used MiXCR to reprocess the multiplex PCR reads, holding one entry per CDR3 protein. The table has about 210,000 distinct CDR3 sequences, about 18% seen once. These data come from a study of T cells in Graves' hyperthyroidism and ophthalmopathy. In the study overall: Any treatment followed the collection of peripheral blood at initial diagnosis.

Findings of the study overall: Ophthalmopathy cases were set apart from stable hyperthyroidism by a 13 V-J model.

V gene TRBV2 combines with J gene TRBJ2-1; 10 bases are shared with TRBD2. The clonotype was recovered from a man aged 35-49 years with Graves' hyperthyroidism. The source material was blood. CDR3 sequence (DNA): TGTGCCACCTCTAGCGGGGGCCACAATGAGCAGTTCTTC. Translating it yields CATSSGGHNEQFF.